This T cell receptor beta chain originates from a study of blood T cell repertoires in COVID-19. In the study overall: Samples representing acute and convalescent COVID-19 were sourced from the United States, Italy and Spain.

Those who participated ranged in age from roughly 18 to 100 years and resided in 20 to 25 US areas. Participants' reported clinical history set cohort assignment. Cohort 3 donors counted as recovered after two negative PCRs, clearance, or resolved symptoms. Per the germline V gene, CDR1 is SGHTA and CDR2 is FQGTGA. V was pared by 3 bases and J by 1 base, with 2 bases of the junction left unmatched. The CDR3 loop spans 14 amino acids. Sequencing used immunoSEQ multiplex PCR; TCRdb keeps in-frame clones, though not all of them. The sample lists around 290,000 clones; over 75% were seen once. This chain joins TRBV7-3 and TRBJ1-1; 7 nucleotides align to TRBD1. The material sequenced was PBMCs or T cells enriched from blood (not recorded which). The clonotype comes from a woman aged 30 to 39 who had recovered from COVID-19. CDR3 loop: CASSLQGGNTEAFF. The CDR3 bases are TGTGCCAGCAGCTTGCAGGGGGGGAACACTGAAGCTTTCTTT.